This TCR beta chain originates from a study of T cells after yellow fever vaccination. This clonotype was recorded many times. Germline V gene lookup returns CDR1 MDHEN and CDR2 SYDVKM. This CDR3 contains 14 residues. V was trimmed by 6 bases and J by 0 bases, leaving 11 bases between them. MiXCR, run by TCRdb on the 5' RACE reads, gives a single entry per CDR3 protein. The sample shows about 220,000 distinct CDR3 sequences, approximately 3.3% of them seen only once. V and J are TRBV28 and TRBJ1-1; D possibly corresponds to TRBD1 (5 bases). This clonotype was obtained from a man aged 18 to 29 who received the YFV17D yellow fever vaccine. The input for sequencing was CD4+ T cells sorted from PBMCs, taken 10 days after the yellow fever booster vaccination. The CDR3 loop reads CASSPQGMNTEAFF. The CDR3 DNA is TGTGCCAGCAGCCCGCAGGGCATGAACACTGAAGCTTTCTTT.